The clone carrying this T cell receptor (beta chain) was observed a handful of times. The antigen remains unidentified. The record originates from a study of PD-1 blockade in classical Hodgkin lymphoma. CDR1 MDHEN and CDR2 SYDVKM come from the germline V gene. V dropped 7 bases and J dropped 5 bases, with 12 bases sitting between them. The CDR3 extends over 12 amino acids. The time point: cycle 4 day 1 (C4D1), after about 6 weeks of nivolumab. No patient escaped relapse after autologous stem cell transplantation, and brentuximab vedotin exposure varied. Whole-study findings and limits: Whatever underlies the repertoire differences (possibly disease activity or prior therapy) remains undefined. At baseline, newly diagnosed patients reportedly showed less TCR diversity than healthy donors.

Here immunoSEQ multiplex PCR was the method, and the copy in TCRdb shows in-frame clones only, minus some. In the table there are about 33,000 clones, approximately 67% of which are singletons. The sample consisted of peripheral blood mononuclear cells (PBMCs), taken before the fourth cycle of nivolumab. This TCR was sampled from a human donor with classical Hodgkin lymphoma. The gene calls are TRBV28 and TRBJ2-7; D not certain. The CDR3 bases are TGTGCCAGCATTCCGCATATCCACGAGCAGTACTTC. Translation: CASIPHIHEQYF.